The 20 T cell receptor beta chains reported below all come from one sample, sequenced in a study of early T cells in non-severe SARS-CoV-2 infection. TCRdb fed the 5' RACE reads into MiXCR, producing one record per CDR3 protein. This sample has about 100,000 distinct CDR3 sequences; roughly an eighth occur once, and the top ten carry approximately 2.4%. The material sequenced was whole blood. Receptors were obtained from an adult who was a healthcare worker with PCR-confirmed SARS-CoV-2 infection or an uninfected control (not recorded which).

As concerns this clonotype: The junction shows a germline mismatch at one end, possibly a read error. The genes are TRBV7-2 and TRBJ2-1; possible D gene TRBD2, 6 bases. The CDR3 contains 14 residues. Germline CDR1 reads SGHTA; CDR2 reads FQGNSA. For the CDR3, the DNA is TGTGCCAGCAGCTTAGCGGCGGGGTACAATGAGCAGTCCTTC. It is translated as CASSLAAGYNEQSF.

The genes are TRBV5-1 and TRBJ1-1; TRBD1 aligns across 7 bases. Germline V gives CDR1 SGHRS, CDR2 YFSETQ. The length of the CDR3 is 15 residues. V lost 4 bases and J lost 6; bases outside the gene matches: 12. CDR3 region: CASSLRQGSPPEAFF. Here the CDR3 DNA reads TGCGCCAGCAGCCTGAGACAGGGATCTCCGCCTGAAGCTTTCTTT.

The V call is TRBV6-2 or TRBV6-3, the J call TRBJ1-5; TRBD1 aligns across 9 bases. CDR1 and CDR2 (germline): MNHEY, SVGEGT. V dropped 2 bases and J dropped 7; count of bases not matched to a gene: 6. The CDR3 covers 15 residues. The CDR3 spells CASSYGGTGYQPQHF. CDR3 coding DNA: TGTGCCAGCAGTTACGGCGGGACAGGGTACCAGCCCCAGCATTTT.

This clonotype turned up a few times. The chain links TRBV11-2 to TRBJ1-1, with a possible D match to TRBD1 (6 bases). CDR1 is SGHAT and CDR2 is FQNNGV in the germline V gene. This CDR3 has 14 amino acids. V lost 2 bases and J lost 1, with 8 bases in between. The CDR3 protein is CASSLTRGNTEAFF. CDR3 DNA: TGTGCCAGCAGCTTAACCAGGGGGAACACTGAAGCTTTCTTT.

This clonotype was recorded many times. The V gene is TRBV5-1, the J gene TRBJ1-2; D is undetermined. V dropped 5 bases and J dropped 0 bases, with 11 bases sitting between them. The CDR3 spans 14 residues. The germline gives CDR1 SGHRS, CDR2 YFSETQ. CDR3 nucleotides: TGCGCCAGCAGGAGACATGGGCCTAACTATGGCTACACCTTC. Amino acids: CASRRHGPNYGYTF.

This clonotype has ten or more counts. The chain joins TRBV11-2 to TRBJ1-2; D is uncertain. Germline CDR1 and CDR2: SGHAT and FQNNGV. CDR3 length: 13 residues. V gave up 4 bases and J gave up 8 bases, with 14 bases separating them. For the CDR3, the DNA is TGTGCCAGCAGCTCATACCAACGCCGGGGCTACACCTTC. This encodes CASSSYQRRGYTF.

J is TRBJ2-3 and V is TRBV7-2; TRBD1 might be the D (6 bases). The CDR3 extends over 13 amino acids. V lost 4 bases, J lost 6 bases, and 11 bases lay in between. CDR1 and CDR2 from the germline V gene are SGHTA and FQGNSA. The CDR3 protein is CASSSDRPDTQYF. Written as DNA, the CDR3 is TGTGCCAGCAGCTCGGACAGACCCGATACGCAGTATTTT. The full variable domain, completed using reference TRBV7-2 and TRBJ2-3, is GAGVSQSPSNKVTEKGKDVELRCDPISGHTALYWYRQSLGQGLEFLIYFQGNSAPDKSGLPSDRFSAERTGGSVSTLTIQRTQQEDSAVYLCASSSDRPDTQYFGPGTRLTVL.

This clonotype was counted ten times or more. The chain joins TRBV28 to TRBJ1-1; the D is unclear. The V gene's germline CDR1 is MDHEN and CDR2 SYDVKM. The CDR3 has 15 residues. Trimming took off 6 bases at V and 1 base at J, with 15 bases between the two ends. The CDR3 DNA reads as TGTGCCAGCAGCACGGTGCGCCGGGGGAACACTGAAGCTTTCTTT. Translated, it gives CASSTVRRGNTEAFF.

The DNA for the CDR3 is TGTGCCAGCAGCGACAGTGGGGCTTTCTTT. It is translated as CASSDSGAFF. J is TRBJ1-1 and V is TRBV6-6; perhaps TRBD1 as D (5 bases). V lost 6 bases to trimming and J lost 11 bases, with 10 bases between them. The CDR3 extends over 10 amino acids. Germline CDR1 reads MNHNY; CDR2 reads SVGAGI (reference sequence).

This clonotype appeared many times. Sequence at one end of the junction differs from germline and may be a read error. The chain employs TRBV7-2 and TRBJ2-3; D call uncertain. The CDR3 has 12 residues. Germline assignment: CDR1 SGHTA and CDR2 FQGNSA. The CDR3, as DNA: TGTGCCAGCAGCTTTAGAGGCCAACTGGGCTTTTTT. It translates to CASSFRGQLGFF.

This clonotype appeared many times. The V call is TRBV7-6, the J call TRBJ2-3; 8 nucleotides agree with TRBD2. In germline, CDR1 is SGHVS, CDR2 FNYEAQ. The CDR3 has 15 amino acids. With V trimmed by 5 bases and J by 4 bases, 8 bases remained unmatched. CDR3 in amino acids: CASSLHDGRADTQYF. The CDR3 DNA sequence: TGTGCCAGCAGCCTCCACGACGGGAGGGCAGATACGCAGTATTTT.

This clonotype was seen many times. The chain combines TRBV9 with TRBJ2-1, with 9 nucleotides matching TRBD2. Germline trimming cut 2 bases from V and 4 bases from J; bases unmatched to any gene: 4. The CDR3 spans 15 residues. Germline values: CDR1 SGDLS, CDR2 YYNGEE. The CDR3 is CASSVQAGGYNEQFF. Here the CDR3 DNA reads TGTGCCAGCAGCGTCCAAGCGGGGGGATACAATGAGCAGTTCTTC.

This clonotype was recorded a few times. The rearrangement joins TRBV12-3 or TRBV12-4 to TRBJ2-7, with D possibly TRBD1 on 5 matching bases. Trimming took off 5 bases at V and 5 bases at J, with 13 bases between the two ends. This CDR3 is 13 amino acids long. The CDR3 sequence: CASSPDSLHEQYF. The DNA of the CDR3 is TGTGCCAGCAGTCCAGACAGTCTCCACGAGCAGTACTTC.

This clonotype has just a few counts. The CDR3 DNA follows: TGCGCCAGCGGGCAGGGGCCCAATGAAAAACTGTTTTTT. Translating it yields CASGQGPNEKLFF. The chain has TRBV5-1 and TRBJ1-4; D possibly corresponds to TRBD1 (6 bases). The CDR3 length is 13 residues. Trimming stripped 7 bases from V and 5 bases from J, with 12 bases between. Germline assignment: CDR1 SGHRS and CDR2 YFSETQ.

This clonotype has just a few counts. This sequence joins TRBV27 and TRBJ2-3; the D is unclear. V was trimmed by 5 bases and J by 4 bases, leaving 10 bases between them. Looked up from germline, CDR1 is MNHEY and CDR2 is SMNVEV (reference sequence). The CDR3 is 13 residues long. CDR3 bases: TGTGCCAGCAGTACTTATGGCCCAGATACGCAGTATTTT. It yields the protein CASSTYGPDTQYF.

The rearrangement joins TRBV7-2 to TRBJ2-7; 7 nucleotides align to TRBD2. The CDR3 is 16 residues long. Per the germline V gene, CDR1 is SGHTA and CDR2 is FQGNSA. J was trimmed by 2 bases and V by 5 bases; bases with no gene match: 12. CDR3 residues: CASSPGLVKAAYEQYF. CDR3 DNA: TGTGCCAGCAGCCCCGGACTAGTCAAGGCCGCCTACGAGCAGTACTTC. The whole variable domain, filled in from reference TRBV7-2 and TRBJ2-7, reads GAGVSQSPSNKVTEKGKDVELRCDPISGHTALYWYRQSLGQGLEFLIYFQGNSAPDKSGLPSDRFSAERTGGSVSTLTIQRTQQEDSAVYLCASSPGLVKAAYEQYFGPGTRLTVT.

V and J are TRBV5-1 and TRBJ2-5; 7 bases fit TRBD2. The germline V gene encodes CDR1 SGHRS and CDR2 YFSETQ. The CDR3 runs 13 residues. J gave up 2 bases and V 5 bases, and 3 bases lay outside the gene matches. The CDR3, as DNA: TGCGCCAGCAGGGGCGGGGGACAAGAGACCCAGTACTTC. As protein: CASRGGGQETQYF.

The chain employs TRBV20-1 and TRBJ2-1; 11 bases are a match to TRBD1. The CDR3 length is 14 residues. Germline assignment: CDR1 DFQATT and CDR2 SNEGSKA (reference sequence). The J segment lost 5 bases and the V segment lost 3 bases, leaving 3 bases of the junction unmatched. The CDR3 DNA reads as TGCAGTGCTAGGGGACAGGGGGAGGACAATGAGCAGTTCTTC. It yields the protein CSARGQGEDNEQFF.

The chain uses TRBV4-1 and TRBJ2-3; D perhaps matches TRBD1 (5 bases). The CDR3 contains 16 residues. The V and J ends lost 3 bases and 2 bases respectively, with 15 bases between them. Germline V gene sequence: CDR1 MGHRA, CDR2 YSYEKL. CDR3 in amino acids: CASSQGYSGFTDTQYF. In nucleotides, the CDR3 is TGCGCCAGCAGCCAGGGTTACTCAGGGTTCACAGATACGCAGTATTTT.

This clonotype was seen ten or more times. The chain links TRBV11-2 to TRBJ2-3, with 9 bases aligning to TRBD2. The V segment lost 7 bases and the J segment 4 bases; nucleotides outside the gene matches: 9. The CDR3 totals 15 residues. The V gene's germline CDR1 is SGHAT and CDR2 FQNNGV. Here the CDR3 DNA reads TGTGCCAGCATCCTGCGGGGGGGCCCCGCAGATACGCAGTATTTT. Translation: CASILRGGPADTQYF. The full variable domain, rest sourced from reference TRBV11-2 and TRBJ2-3, is EAGVAQSPRYKIIEKRQSVAFWCNPISGHATLYWYQQILGQGPKLLIQFQNNGVVDDSQLPKDRFSAERLKGVDSTLKIQPAKLEDSAVYLCASILRGGPADTQYFGPGTRLTVL.